The present T cell receptor (beta chain) was sequenced within a study of T cell changes during pregnancy in multiple sclerosis. Profiled with immunoSEQ multiplex PCR; TCRdb holds only in-frame clones, not every one. The table records fewer than 40,000 clones, roughly 88% of them present only once. The V gene's germline CDR1 is SGHRS and CDR2 YFSETQ. The CDR3 runs to 14 residues. V was shortened by 0 bases and J by 5 bases, with 9 bases between the two germline ends. This receptor was identified in a female donor with multiple sclerosis, enrolled in a pregnancy study. Sequenced material: CD8+ T cells from peripheral blood mononuclear cells, taken after pregnancy. The gene calls are TRBV5-1 and TRBJ2-1, with D uncertain. CDR3 residues: CASSLEVTNNEQFF. The CDR3 DNA sequence: TGCGCCAGCAGCTTGGAGGTCACTAACAATGAGCAGTTCTTC.